This T cell receptor (beta chain) is from a study of Graves' ophthalmopathy and Graves' hyperthyroidism (dated by TCRdb to the late 2010s). About the investigation overall: Peripheral blood was collected at initial diagnosis, prior to any treatment. The study used TCR beta repertoire signatures to distinguish Graves' ophthalmopathy from Graves' hyperthyroidism and to predict progression to ophthalmopathy. In total, around 140 blood samples were TCR-sequenced: around 42 ophthalmopathy, under 80 hyperthyroidism and approximately 17 hyperthyroidism-to-ophthalmopathy patients. To explore V-J signatures that separate ophthalmopathy from hyperthyroidism, a discovery set of about a hundred patients was enrolled, consisting of 43 with ophthalmopathy and fewer than 60 with stable hyperthyroidism. An independent validation cohort was composed of about 20 hyperthyroidism patients and over 15 patients who later progressed from hyperthyroidism to ophthalmopathy. In five to seven hyperthyroidism patients, the T-cell repertoire of thyroid tissue was compared with the T-cell repertoire of blood. Following sampling, methimazole starting at 30 mg daily was administered to hyperthyroidism patients, and high-dose intravenous methylprednisolone was administered to ophthalmopathy patients. The approximately 90 discovery patients were divided at random into training and test sets in a 7:3 ratio.

The germline V end is reduced by 4 bases and the J end by 5 bases; junction bases left unmatched: 6. Counted from cysteine to phenylalanine, this CDR3 has 14 amino acids. CDR3 DNA is the only sequence kept; it has 42 bases, read in frame from the first base. In its sample, this clonotype was seen many times. Its antigen remains unidentified. The sample holds no much larger clone one base away, and base qualities are not on file. TCR beta CDR3 regions were amplified from RNA transcripts for repertoire sequencing. A first-round RT-PCR used HTBI primers with the Qiagen OneStep RT-PCR kit, followed by a second-round multiplex PCR, size selection and purification. Libraries were sequenced paired-end with 100 bp reads on an Illumina HiSeq2000. The authors' analysis ran thus. SOAPnuke was used to process the reads, removing any read that contained adapters or uncalled bases, had a mean Phred below 15, or lacked an exact match to the constant primer or identifier. High-quality paired reads were merged with COPE v1.2.5. Unique nucleotide sequences were defined as clonotypes and aligned to IMGT TRB V, D and J references using MiTCR v1.1. Only V-J combinations with frequency above 0.0001 were analysed, covering 98% to 99.2% of repertoires. For each V-J combination, a TCR clonal expansion and chaos score was defined as the ratio of F50 clonal expansion to chaos observed in the TCRdist matrix. Welch's t-statistics and random forest were used to reduce the features to about a dozen V-J combinations, which were then used as input to a naive Bayes classifier. Thyroid-blood repertoire similarity was quantified with the Morisita-Horn index. Using fastp at Q25 and MiXCR, TCRdb reprocessed the public reads and kept productive beta chains. CDR3 protein duplicates are merged, each entry listing the most common genes and DNA. The V and J calls here are based on TCRdb, not the publication. Recorded for this sample are 400,000 or so distinct CDR3 sequences; about 16% of them occurred a single time. Of the sample, around 7% is held by the ten largest clones.

Hyperthyroidism was considered stable if no progression to ophthalmopathy occurred within 18 months of follow-up. Patients with hyperthyroidism were aged 18 to 65 years, had been newly diagnosed, and had a disease duration of less than 2 months. Patients with other autoimmune diseases, uncontrolled infections, pregnancy or lactation were excluded. Clinical symptoms, serum thyroxine, TRAb, thyroid ultrasound and orbital computed tomography formed the basis of the diagnosis. PBMCs were isolated from approximately 10 ml of fresh peripheral blood by Ficoll-Paque density gradient centrifugation. Total RNA was extracted using Trizol reagent, and RNA quality was checked on an Agilent 2100 Bioanalyzer. Points the paper makes about the study in general: In cross-validation, the 13-signature model distinguished ophthalmopathy from stable hyperthyroidism with about 90% sensitivity and roughly 81% specificity, while in the test set the corresponding values were approximately 79% and 70%. No statistical method was used to predetermine the sample size, and group allocation was not hidden from the investigators. Most expanded thyroid clonotypes with a frequency above 0.001 also appeared in blood, which suggests that blood repertoires may reflect the immune response in the thyroid. In validation, the model predicted ophthalmopathy progression with less than 71% sensitivity and roughly 72% specificity; eleven to twelve predicted patients were CT-confirmed with GO in a median of 6.5 months.

The chain is assembled from TRBV12-3 or TRBV12-4 and TRBJ2-5; the junction holds 8 bases that match TRBD1. Sequencing input: peripheral blood. This sequence was found in a woman younger than 35 with stable Graves' hyperthyroidism. Donor details come from another sample of the same person, matched by shared clones. CDR3 sequence: CASSSETGGETQYF. The DNA sequence is given as TGTGCCAGCAGTTCAGAAACAGGGGGGGAGACCCAGTACTTC.